What follows are 7 T cell receptor beta chains derived from one specimen sequenced in a study of identical twins. TCRdb re-analysed the 5' RACE reads in MiXCR, keeping a single row per CDR3 protein. Of 200,000 to 250,000 distinct CDR3 sequences listed, approximately 6.8% are singletons. These data also featured in a second study, about yellow fever vaccine responses in identical twins.

Sequenced: CD8+ T cells sorted from blood. The receptors were gathered from a woman between 18 and 29 years old in good health.

The chain uses TRBV12-3 or TRBV12-4 and TRBJ1-2; the match to TRBD1 covers 8 bases. This CDR3 comprises 18 residues. J was trimmed by 2 bases and V by 0 bases; bases with no gene match: 11. As DNA, the CDR3 is TGTGCCAGCAGTTTAGCGGCCTGGGGACAGGCCTTAAACTATGGCTACACCTTC. This translates into CASSLAAWGQALNYGYTF.

The rearrangement links TRBV9 to TRBJ2-7; 10 bases are shared with TRBD2. The V gene end was trimmed by 4 bases and the J gene end by 4 bases; junction bases not matched to a gene: 5. Germline CDR1 is SGDLS and CDR2 is YYNGEE. There are 14 residues in the CDR3. The CDR3 sequence: CASSPAGGPYEQYF. The CDR3, as DNA: TGTGCCAGCAGCCCAGCGGGAGGGCCTTACGAGCAGTACTTC.

This clonotype was observed a few times. The chain has TRBV20-1 and TRBJ2-3; 7 nucleotides align to TRBD1. The germline V gene encodes CDR1 DFQATT and CDR2 SNEGSKA (reference sequence). CDR3 size: 15 residues. J gave up 2 bases and V 7 bases, and 12 bases lay outside the gene matches. The CDR3: CSVQRGDRDTDTQYF. Written as DNA, the CDR3 is TGCAGTGTCCAAAGGGGTGACAGGGACACAGATACGCAGTATTTT.

The sample holds a few counts of this clonotype. CDR3: CAILDLSRETQYF. CDR3 bases: TGTGCCATCCTGGACCTATCGAGGGAGACCCAGTACTTC. The chain combines TRBV10-3 with TRBJ2-5; D unresolved. The CDR3 extends over 13 amino acids. Germline CDR1 and CDR2: ENHRY and SYGVKD. V lost 8 bases and J lost 5, with 15 bases in between.

Many counts were recorded for this clonotype. This chain joins TRBV15 and TRBJ1-1; 7 bases fit TRBD1. Germline V lookup: CDR1 LNHNV, CDR2 YYDKDF (reference sequence). The CDR3 is 15 residues long. J gave up 6 bases and V 8 bases, and 15 bases lay outside the gene matches. CDR3 sequence: CATWGQKKGIPEAFF. The CDR3 bases are TGTGCCACCTGGGGACAGAAGAAGGGAATACCTGAAGCTTTCTTT.

This clonotype was recorded many times. J is TRBJ1-2 and V is TRBV10-3, with 7 bases lining up with TRBD1. Germline lookup yields CDR1 ENHRY and CDR2 SYGVKD. Trimming took 6 bases from V and 8 from J; bases not matched to a gene: 6. The CDR3 extends over 12 amino acids. CDR3 sequence (DNA): TGTGCCATCAGCCGACAGGGAGAGGGCTACACCTTC. Translating gives CAISRQGEGYTF.

This sequence joins TRBV16 and TRBJ2-1; 8 bases line up with TRBD2. The CDR3 runs 14 residues. Unmatched junction bases numbered 4, after V lost 2 bases and J lost 7 bases. In germline, CDR1 is KGHSY, CDR2 FQNENV. CDR3 amino acids: CASSQAGTRNEQFF. The CDR3 bases are TGTGCCAGCAGCCAAGCTGGGACTAGGAATGAGCAGTTCTTC.